One sample yielded the 32 T cell receptor beta chains listed below, sequenced in a study of control samples from healthy donors and cancer patients. Data came from immunoSEQ multiplex PCR; TCRdb stores just in-frame clones and leaves some out. Altogether 78,000 or so clones are present, approximately 90% being singletons, with the ten largest covering around 6%. The sequencing sample was made of blood. The receptor source for this set is a woman aged 50 to 60 in good health.

The rearrangement uses TRBV28 and TRBJ2-1, with D perhaps matching TRBD1 or TRBD2 (6 bases each). The CDR3 is made up of 15 amino acids. V dropped 8 bases and J dropped 2 bases, with 16 bases sitting between them. Germline lookup yields CDR1 MDHEN and CDR2 SYDVKM. CDR3 DNA sequence: TGTGCCAGCCTACCCTGGAGGGGGGCCTACAATGAGCAGTTCTTC. Protein: CASLPWRGAYNEQFF.

The chain combines TRBV20-1 with TRBJ2-7; TRBD1 matches 10 bases. The CDR3 is 13 residues long. Germline-derived CDR1 and CDR2 are DFQATT and SNEGSKA (reference sequence). With 3 bases clipped from V and 5 bases from J, the junction kept 4 bases outside the gene matches. The CDR3 sequence is CSASTGQGNEQYF. Written as DNA, the CDR3 is TGCAGTGCTAGTACGGGACAGGGGAACGAGCAGTACTTC.

J is TRBJ1-1 and V is TRBV19, with a weak D call TRBD1 (6 bases). V gave up 1 base and J gave up 4 bases, with 10 bases separating them. This CDR3 is 14 amino acids long. In germline, CDR1 is LNHDA, CDR2 SQIVND (reference sequence). The CDR3 DNA reads as TGTGCCAGTAGTATAGTCGGGACAATCACTGAAGCTTTCTTT. This translates into CASSIVGTITEAFF.

CDR3 sequence (DNA): TGTGCCAGCAGCCCGACACCGACAGTGAACACTGAAGCTTTCTTT. It codes for CASSPTPTVNTEAFF. The chain uses TRBV5-8 and TRBJ1-1; D perhaps matches TRBD1 (5 bases). The CDR3 runs 15 residues. Germline V gives CDR1 SGHTS, CDR2 YDEGEE. V gave up 4 bases and J gave up 0 bases, with 13 bases separating them. Filled out from reference TRBV5-8 and TRBJ1-1, the complete variable domain reads EAGVTQSPTHLIKTRGQQATLRCSPISGHTSVYWYQQALGLGLQFLLWYDEGEERNRGNFPPRFSGRQFPNYSSELNVNALELEDSALYLCASSPTPTVNTEAFFGQGTRLTVV.

The rearrangement joins TRBV21-1 to TRBJ1-2. TRBV21-1 is a documented pseudogene. CDR3 size: 11 residues. The DNA of the CDR3 is TGTGCCAGCAGCATAAAGCTTGGCTACACCTTC. It encodes CASSIKLGYTF.

The rearrangement links TRBV27 to TRBJ2-7; 8 bases are a match to TRBD2. The CDR3 loop spans 16 amino acids. The V gene's germline CDR1 is MNHEY and CDR2 SMNVEV (reference sequence). Trimming removed 2 bases from V and 5 bases from J; junction bases left unmatched: 11. CDR3 nucleotide sequence: TGTGCCAGCAGTTTAGGGGCTAGCGGGCCGTGGGACGAGCAGTACTTC. Amino acids: CASSLGASGPWDEQYF.

The genes are TRBV2 and TRBJ2-6, with TRBD1 identical over 10 bases. The CDR3 length is 18 residues. Unmatched junction bases numbered 12, after V lost 6 bases and J lost 4 bases. The germline V gene encodes CDR1 SNHLY and CDR2 FYNNEI. This CDR3 reads CASRAGQGFKGGANVLTF. For the CDR3, the DNA is TGTGCCAGCAGGGCGGGACAGGGGTTTAAGGGCGGGGCCAACGTCCTGACTTTC. The full variable domain, rest sourced from reference TRBV2 and TRBJ2-6, is EPEVTQTPSHQVTQMGQEVILRCVPISNHLYFYWYRQILGQKVEFLVSFYNNEISEKSEIFDDQFSVERPDGSNFTLKIRSTKLEDSAMYFCASRAGQGFKGGANVLTFGAGSRLTVL.

V is TRBV9 and J is TRBJ1-1; D is uncertain. The CDR3 covers 13 residues. CDR1 is SGDLS, CDR2 YYNGEE, per germline. Trimming pared 0 bases from V and 10 bases from J, leaving 13 bases between. CDR3 nucleotide sequence: TGTGCCAGCAGCGTAGGGCTAATCGAAGGAGCTTTCTTT. The encoded protein is CASSVGLIEGAFF.

V usage is TRBV3-1 (or the pseudogene TRBV3-2) and J usage is TRBJ2-3, with a weak D call TRBD1 (6 bases). Germline V CDR1 and CDR2: LGHDT, YNNKEL (reference sequence). This CDR3 has 13 amino acids. V was trimmed by 3 bases and J by 8 bases, leaving 12 bases between them. The CDR3 nucleotides read TGTGCCAGCAGCCAGGGGGCAATGGGTACGCAGTATTTT. This gives the protein CASSQGAMGTQYF.

The chain recombines TRBV12-3 or TRBV12-4 with TRBJ2-4; D tentatively reads TRBD1 or TRBD2 (5 bases each). V dropped 6 bases and J dropped 6 bases, with 9 bases sitting between them. This CDR3 contains 12 residues. CDR3 in DNA: TGTGCCAGCAGAGGGGACGGAAACATTCAGTACTTC. Its translation is CASRGDGNIQYF.

This chain links TRBV6-1 with TRBJ1-2; D remains unclear. V gave up 1 base and J gave up 6 bases, with 12 bases separating them. The CDR3 has 14 amino acids. Germline-derived CDR1 and CDR2 are MNHNS and SASEGT. The CDR3: CASSEVSVGDGYTF. As DNA, the CDR3 is TGTGCCAGCAGTGAAGTATCGGTCGGGGATGGCTACACCTTC.

The rearrangement uses TRBV6-1 and TRBJ2-4; the D gene is possibly TRBD2 (5 bases). The germline V gene encodes CDR1 MNHNS and CDR2 SASEGT. CDR3 length: 16 residues. The germline V and J ends were trimmed by 4 bases and 8 bases, with 21 bases remaining between them. In nucleotides, the CDR3 is TGTGCCAGCAGTGGGCGTCAGGACGGGTGGGAGCACATTCAGTACTTC. It is translated as CASSGRQDGWEHIQYF.

This clone appeared a single time. This rearrangement joins TRBV30 to TRBJ2-2; TRBD2 aligns across 11 bases. The CDR3 runs 16 residues. Germline loops: CDR1 GTSNPN, CDR2 SVGIG (reference sequence). Unmatched junction bases numbered 6, after V lost 2 bases and J lost 4 bases. CDR3 in amino acids: CAWSFHLAGGTGELFF. The CDR3 DNA follows: TGTGCCTGGAGTTTCCACCTAGCGGGGGGCACCGGGGAGCTGTTTTTT.

The chain recombines TRBV10-3 with TRBJ1-5, with D unresolved. This CDR3 has 16 residues. The germline V gene encodes CDR1 ENHRY and CDR2 SYGVKD. V lost 0 bases to trimming and J lost 1 base, with 10 bases between them. The CDR3 nucleotides are TGTGCCATCAGTGAGTCCAATATGGCGAGCAATCAGCCCCAGCATTTT. It yields the protein CAISESNMASNQPQHF.

The chain is built from TRBV29-1 and TRBJ2-3; unclear D gene. Per the germline V gene, CDR1 is SQVTM and CDR2 is ANQGSEA. The CDR3 has 11 amino acids. Trimming stripped 4 bases from V and 5 bases from J, with 7 bases between. The CDR3 DNA reads as TGCAGCGTTGCCCCCGTAGATACGCAGTATTTT. As protein: CSVAPVDTQYF.

This chain links TRBV2 with TRBJ1-1; the D gene is possibly TRBD1 (5 bases). CDR1 is SNHLY and CDR2 is FYNNEI in the germline V gene. The CDR3 runs to 16 residues. Trimming pared 7 bases from V and 7 bases from J, leaving 25 bases between. The CDR3 nucleotides read TGTGCCAGCACCCCCTTGGGGGGAATGTTCCAGGGTGAAGCTTTCTTT. Translation: CASTPLGGMFQGEAFF.

This clone was recorded once. The genes are TRBV6-5 and TRBJ2-2; weak D call: TRBD1 (6 bases). V lost 6 bases, J lost 2 bases, and 7 bases lay in between. The CDR3 contains 13 residues. The germline V gene has CDR1 MNHEY and CDR2 SVGAGI. The CDR3 DNA reads as TGTGCCAGCAGACAGGGAAACACCGGGGAGCTGTTTTTT. Protein product: CASRQGNTGELFF.

The genes are TRBV7-2 and TRBJ2-7; 7 positions match TRBD2. The germline V gene has CDR1 SGHTA and CDR2 FQGNSA. The length of the CDR3 is 14 residues. The trim removed 1 base at V and 3 bases at J, leaving 3 bases unmatched. In nucleotides, the CDR3 is TGTGCCAGCAGCTTAGAAGCGGGGTACTACGAGCAGTACTTC. Its translation: CASSLEAGYYEQYF.

V and J are TRBV4-2 and TRBJ2-1; D remains unclear. V gave up 1 base and J gave up 6 bases, with 4 bases separating them. Germline V CDR1 and CDR2: LGHNA, YNFKEQ. CDR3 size: 12 residues. CDR3 protein: CASSQVFNEQFF. As DNA, the CDR3 is TGTGCCAGCAGCCAAGTATTCAATGAGCAGTTCTTC.

The J gene is TRBJ2-7, the V gene TRBV18; 9 bases align to TRBD1. Germline lookup yields CDR1 KGHSH and CDR2 LQKENI. V dropped 3 bases and J dropped 6; count of bases not matched to a gene: 9. The CDR3 runs 15 residues. CDR3 in amino acids: CASSPGTGKKGEQYF. The CDR3 nucleotides read TGTGCCAGCTCACCTGGGACAGGGAAAAAGGGCGAGCAGTACTTC.

This clone was seen only a few times. This chain uses TRBV6-2 or TRBV6-3 with TRBJ2-7; 10 nucleotides agree with TRBD1. Germline V gene data show CDR1 as MNHEY and CDR2 as SVGEGT. Trimming at V came to 7 bases and at J to 9 bases, leaving 12 bases not matched to a gene. This CDR3 region has 14 residues. CDR3 amino acids: CASTPGQGSGGQYF. CDR3 DNA: TGTGCCAGCACCCCGGGACAGGGGTCCGGAGGGCAGTACTTC.

The chain employs TRBV4-2 and TRBJ2-3, with 15 bases matching TRBD2. The CDR3 is made up of 18 amino acids. V was clipped by 0 bases and J by 6 bases; unmatched bases: 7. Germline V gives CDR1 LGHNA, CDR2 YNFKEQ. CDR3 sequence reads: CASSQDGGLAGGRDTQYF. CDR3 bases: TGTGCCAGCAGCCAAGATGGGGGACTAGCGGGGGGCCGGGATACGCAGTATTTT.

The chain uses TRBV30 and TRBJ2-1; D uncertain. The CDR3 is 11 amino acids. Germline-derived CDR1 and CDR2 are GTSNPN and SVGIG (reference sequence). Trimming removed 2 bases from V and 8 bases from J, with 7 bases in between. The DNA of the CDR3 is TGTGCCTGGAGTATCTGGGATGAGCAGTTCTTC. Its translation is CAWSIWDEQFF.

The genes are TRBV6-5 and TRBJ2-4; TRBD1 aligns across 9 bases. Per the germline V gene, CDR1 is MNHEY and CDR2 is SVGAGI. The CDR3 length is 14 residues. V lost 5 bases, J lost 7 bases, and 6 bases stayed unmatched. The CDR3 reads CASSLDRGDNIQYF. In DNA form, the CDR3 reads TGTGCCAGCAGTCTAGACAGGGGGGATAACATTCAGTACTTC.

This chain links TRBV6-4 with TRBJ1-6; tentatively, D is TRBD1 (5 bases). The CDR3 has 14 amino acids. V was clipped by 3 bases and J by 7 bases, with 10 bases between them. CDR1 is MRHNA and CDR2 is SNTAGT in the germline V gene. This CDR3 reads CASSEGTVNSPLHF. The DNA of the CDR3 is TGTGCCAGCAGTGAGGGGACCGTCAATTCACCCCTCCACTTT.

This chain joins TRBV7-2 and TRBJ1-5; 8 bases are shared with TRBD1. Unmatched junction bases numbered 3, after V lost 4 bases and J lost 4 bases. This CDR3 contains 14 residues. The germline V gene encodes CDR1 SGHTA and CDR2 FQGNSA. The CDR3: CASSSDRGNQPQHF. CDR3 nucleotides: TGTGCCAGCAGCTCTGACAGGGGAAATCAGCCCCAGCATTTT.

V and J are TRBV12-3 or TRBV12-4 and TRBJ2-3; 7 nucleotides match TRBD2. The CDR3 is 12 residues long. The junction had 2 bases not matched to a gene; V was cut back by 6 bases and J by 5 bases. The CDR3 is CASRRGRDTQYF. The CDR3 DNA sequence: TGTGCCAGCAGGCGGGGGAGAGATACGCAGTATTTT.

A few counts support this clone. V usage is TRBV7-9 and J usage is TRBJ1-6; no clear D gene. CDR1 SEHNR and CDR2 FQNEAQ come from the germline V gene (reference sequence). V was cut by 7 bases and J by 6 bases, with 13 bases left in between. The CDR3 length is 14 residues. CDR3 sequence: CASTPYEANSPLHF. The CDR3 nucleotides read TGTGCCAGCACGCCATATGAGGCTAATTCACCCCTCCACTTT.

In its sample, this clone was seen once. Other nucleotide sequences in the sample specify the same CDR3. This chain uses TRBV9 with TRBJ1-1, with 7 bases matching TRBD1. The CDR3 loop spans 13 amino acids. Germline V lookup: CDR1 SGDLS, CDR2 YYNGEE. V gave up 4 bases and J gave up 3 bases; unmatched junction bases: 3. CDR3 loop: CASSLDRDTEAFF. CDR3 sequence (DNA): TGTGCCAGCAGCCTAGACAGGGACACTGAAGCTTTCTTT.

This chain joins TRBV7-9 and TRBJ2-3; tentatively, D is TRBD2 (6 bases). The CDR3 spans 12 residues. Per the germline V gene, CDR1 is SEHNR and CDR2 is FQNEAQ (reference sequence). Between the trimmed V and J ends, which lost 5 bases and 6 bases, there was a span of 9 bases. CDR3 region: CASSGLADTQYF. The CDR3 DNA follows: TGTGCCAGCAGCGGGCTAGCGGATACGCAGTATTTT.

This chain uses TRBV6-5 with TRBJ2-1; 7 nucleotides line up with TRBD2. CDR3 length equals 15 residues. V trimming: 2 bases; J trimming: 10 bases; junction bases outside the gene matches: 11. Germline CDR1 reads MNHEY; CDR2 reads SVGAGI. The CDR3 nucleotides are TGTGCCAGCAGTTACGGACTAGGACCCCTGATCGAGCAGTTCTTC. It specifies CASSYGLGPLIEQFF.

This clone appeared once. This chain connects TRBV7-9 to TRBJ1-2; D might be TRBD1 (6 bases). The length of the CDR3 is 14 residues. Trimming stripped 3 bases from V and 6 bases from J, with 14 bases between. The germline gives CDR1 SEHNR, CDR2 FQNEAQ (reference sequence). The CDR3 DNA sequence: TGTGCCAGCAGCTTCCGGGGGCGCGAGAATGGCTACACCTTC. Its protein is CASSFRGRENGYTF.